Listed below are T cell receptor beta chains from one sample, sequenced in a study of blood T cell repertoires in COVID-19. Profiling relied on immunoSEQ multiplex PCR, and the TCRdb table lists in-frame clones only, not all of them. The sample lists 140,000 to 150,000 clones, around 81% seen once, with around 6.2% in the top ten. Input material: PBMCs or T cells enriched from blood (not recorded which). The receptors originated from a woman aged 40 to 50 who had recovered from COVID-19. CDR3s include the opening cysteine and the closing phenylalanine or tryptophan. Size tells how often a clone was seen (once, few, many) or the class of an expanded clone, and some rows leave it out.

V gene: TRBV9; J gene: TRBJ2-3; clone size: -; CDR3 protein: CASSVFSGDTDTQYF
V gene: TRBV19; J gene: TRBJ2-2; clone size: -; CDR3 protein: CASSPLAGGNTGELFF
V gene: TRBV19; J gene: TRBJ1-2; clone size: -; CDR3 protein: CASSITGPMNYGYTF
V gene: TRBV19; J gene: TRBJ1-3; clone size: -; CDR3 protein: CASSMGPGNTIYF
V gene: TRBV29-1; J gene: TRBJ2-7; clone size: few; CDR3 protein: CSAAGHWDSYEQYF
V gene: TRBV5-4; J gene: TRBJ2-7; clone size: -; CDR3 protein: CASSSGTYEQYF
V gene: TRBV19; J gene: TRBJ1-2; clone size: -; CDR3 protein: CASSIWGLDGYTF
V gene: TRBV6-1; J gene: TRBJ1-4; clone size: -; CDR3 protein: CASSHYRDRNEKLFF
V gene: TRBV6-1; J gene: TRBJ1-5; clone size: -; CDR3 protein: CASSENSPYSNQPQHF
V gene: TRBV30; J gene: TRBJ2-3; clone size: -; CDR3 protein: CAWSVLADTQYF
V gene: TRBV2; J gene: TRBJ2-1; clone size: -; CDR3 protein: CASRGTGEEQFF
V gene: TRBV1; J gene: TRBJ1-1; clone size: -; CDR3 protein: CTSSRTGVDTEAFF
V gene: TRBV11-2; J gene: TRBJ2-7; clone size: once; CDR3 protein: CASSLGFRDRESYEQYF
V gene: TRBV13; J gene: TRBJ2-2; clone size: -; CDR3 protein: CASTEIRDRLLAGELFF
V gene: TRBV4-1; J gene: TRBJ2-7; clone size: once; CDR3 protein: CASSQDKVAGAYEQYF
V gene: TRBV5-1; J gene: TRBJ1-1; clone size: -; CDR3 protein: CASSLGQGSPNTEAFF
V gene: TRBV27; J gene: TRBJ2-2; clone size: -; CDR3 protein: CASSLRGTGELFF
V gene: TRBV18; J gene: TRBJ1-5; clone size: -; CDR3 protein: CASSPGGKMSNQPQHF
V gene: TRBV6-5; J gene: TRBJ1-1; clone size: -; CDR3 protein: CASRGLRTEAFF
V gene: TRBV11-2; J gene: TRBJ1-5; clone size: -; CDR3 protein: CASSFTGGHQPQHF
V gene: TRBV13; J gene: TRBJ1-1; clone size: few; CDR3 protein: CASSSGGITEAFF
V gene: TRBV30; J gene: TRBJ2-2; clone size: once; CDR3 protein: CAWSWGLADHRGELFF
V gene: TRBV11-2; J gene: TRBJ1-6; clone size: once; CDR3 protein: CASSLGATHNSPLHF
V gene: TRBV6-5; J gene: TRBJ1-2; clone size: -; CDR3 protein: CASRSTGGTYGYTF
V gene: TRBV3-1/TRBV3-2; J gene: TRBJ2-1; clone size: -; CDR3 protein: CASSQDSAGRNEQFF
V gene: TRBV5-4; J gene: TRBJ1-2; clone size: -; CDR3 protein: CASSSTGFYGYTF
V gene: TRBV2; J gene: TRBJ1-1; clone size: once; CDR3 protein: CASRVQLNTEAFF
V gene: TRBV30; J gene: TRBJ2-7; clone size: -; CDR3 protein: CAWSGPYRGRGYEQYF
V gene: TRBV5-1; J gene: TRBJ2-7; clone size: -; CDR3 protein: CASSLTSGNYEQYF
V gene: TRBV27; J gene: TRBJ2-3; clone size: -; CDR3 protein: CASSLASREADTQYF
V gene: TRBV3-1/TRBV3-2; J gene: TRBJ2-3; clone size: -; CDR3 protein: CASSPIAGGPGDTQYF
V gene: TRBV6-5; J gene: TRBJ1-2; clone size: once; CDR3 protein: CASSPEGFYGYTF
V gene: TRBV19; J gene: TRBJ1-6; clone size: few; CDR3 protein: CASSPQGGSPLHF
V gene: TRBV29-1; J gene: TRBJ2-1; clone size: -; CDR3 protein: CSVLGYPLDNEQFF
V gene: TRBV5-8; J gene: TRBJ2-3; clone size: -; CDR3 protein: CASTSRTDTQYF
V gene: TRBV9; J gene: TRBJ2-1; clone size: -; CDR3 protein: CASSVSGMGNNEQFF
V gene: TRBV4-2; J gene: TRBJ1-5; clone size: -; CDR3 protein: CASSQGTGDNQPQHF
V gene: TRBV4-1; J gene: TRBJ1-2; clone size: -; CDR3 protein: CASSQLIALSSGGFNYGYTF
V gene: TRBV19; J gene: TRBJ1-1; clone size: few; CDR3 protein: CASSIRGGNTEAFF
V gene: TRBV30; J gene: TRBJ2-7; clone size: -; CDR3 protein: CAWTADRELSEQYF